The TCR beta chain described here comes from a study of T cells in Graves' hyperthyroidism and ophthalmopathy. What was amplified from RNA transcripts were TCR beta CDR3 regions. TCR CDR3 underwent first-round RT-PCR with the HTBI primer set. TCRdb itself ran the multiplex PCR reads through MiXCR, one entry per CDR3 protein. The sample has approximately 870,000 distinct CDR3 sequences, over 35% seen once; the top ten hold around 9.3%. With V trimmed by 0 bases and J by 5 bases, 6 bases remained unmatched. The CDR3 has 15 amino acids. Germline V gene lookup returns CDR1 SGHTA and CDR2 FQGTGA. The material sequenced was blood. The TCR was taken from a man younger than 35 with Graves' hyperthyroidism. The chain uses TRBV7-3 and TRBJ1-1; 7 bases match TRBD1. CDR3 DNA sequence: TGTGCCAGCAGCTTAACCGGGACAGTGGTAACTGAAGCTTTCTTT. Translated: CASSLTGTVVTEAFF.